This entry is about one T cell receptor beta chain. The method was immunoSEQ multiplex PCR; TCRdb's version includes in-frame clones alone and lacks a portion of them. The sample includes approximately 210,000 clones, about 91% of them seen just once. The data originate from a study of control samples from healthy donors and cancer patients. This CDR3 is built from 16 residues. Looked up from germline, CDR1 is SGHRS and CDR2 is YFSETQ. J lost 1 base, V lost 4 bases, and 6 bases had no gene match. The specimen was blood. This TCR derives from a man under 40 in good health. The chain joins TRBV5-1 to TRBJ2-2, with TRBD2 matching over 8 bases. CDR3 in DNA: TGCGCCAGCAGCAGAGTGAGCGGGGGGAACACCGGGGAGCTGTTTTTT. Protein sequence: CASSRVSGGNTGELFF.